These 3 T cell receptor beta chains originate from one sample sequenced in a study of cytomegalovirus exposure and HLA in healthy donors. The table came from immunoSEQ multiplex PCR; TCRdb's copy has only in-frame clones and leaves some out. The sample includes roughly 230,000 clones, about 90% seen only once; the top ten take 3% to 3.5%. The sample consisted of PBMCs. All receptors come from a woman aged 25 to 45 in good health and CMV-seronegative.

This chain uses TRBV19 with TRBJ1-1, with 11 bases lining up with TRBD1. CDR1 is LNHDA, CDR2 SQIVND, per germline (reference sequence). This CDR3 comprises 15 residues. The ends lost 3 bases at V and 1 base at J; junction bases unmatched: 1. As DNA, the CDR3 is TGTGCCAGTAGTATTGGGACAGGGGGGAACACTGAAGCTTTCTTT. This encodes CASSIGTGGNTEAFF.

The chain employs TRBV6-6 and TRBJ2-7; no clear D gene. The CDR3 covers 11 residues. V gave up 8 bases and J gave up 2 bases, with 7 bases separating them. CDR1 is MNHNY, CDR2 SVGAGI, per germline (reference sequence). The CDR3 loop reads CASAAAYEQYF. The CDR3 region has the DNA TGTGCCAGCGCGGCAGCCTACGAGCAGTACTTC.

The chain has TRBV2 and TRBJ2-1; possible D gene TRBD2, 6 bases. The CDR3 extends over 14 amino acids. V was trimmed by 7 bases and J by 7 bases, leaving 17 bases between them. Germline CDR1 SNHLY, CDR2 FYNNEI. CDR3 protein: CASTLGAGQNEQFF. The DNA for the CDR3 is TGTGCCAGCACCCTTGGGGCGGGGCAGAATGAGCAGTTCTTC.